This TCR beta chain was sequenced for a study of blood T cell repertoires in COVID-19. Study-level information: Acute and convalescent COVID-19 specimens originated in the United States, Italy and Spain. PBMCs, B-cell-depleted T cells, or T cells provided the cDNA or gDNA that made up the material.

This clone was seen more than once but under ten times. Original data processing: Researchers report that nucleated cell counts were estimated from reference gene primer amplification. Profiled with immunoSEQ multiplex PCR; TCRdb holds only in-frame clones, not every one. V, J and clone size were drawn from that table, and D and trimming were deduced from the DNA. The sample has 190,000 or so clones; more than 85% are singletons. The CDR3 extends over 13 amino acids. V was clipped by 3 bases and J by 8 bases; unmatched bases: 4. The sequenced sample consisted of peripheral blood. The clonotype originates from a man aged 35-49 years with active or convalescent COVID-19. This chain uses TRBV12-3 or TRBV12-4 with TRBJ1-2, with TRBD1 identical over 9 bases. CDR3 sequence: CASSFVDRGGYTF. In DNA form, the CDR3 reads TGTGCCAGCAGTTTTGTGGACAGGGGCGGCTACACCTTC.